The T cell receptor (beta chain) under discussion was sequenced for a study of cytomegalovirus exposure and HLA in healthy donors. Germline assignment: CDR1 SGHRS and CDR2 YFSETQ. The CDR3 contains 15 residues. Trimming at V came to 0 bases and at J to 3 bases, leaving 6 bases not matched to a gene. The PCR employed 60 Vbeta primers together with 13 Jbeta primers. Measured with immunoSEQ multiplex PCR; TCRdb has only the in-frame clones, and not every one. The data show approximately 140,000 clones, and the top ten clones hold around 1.5%. The clonotype originates from a woman aged 40 to 50 in good health and CMV-seronegative. V gene TRBV5-1 combines with J gene TRBJ2-7, with 7 bases aligning to TRBD1. The source material was PBMCs. CDR3 sequence: CASSLAPGQSYEQYF. The DNA for the CDR3 is TGCGCCAGCAGCTTGGCCCCGGGACAGAGCTACGAGCAGTACTTC.